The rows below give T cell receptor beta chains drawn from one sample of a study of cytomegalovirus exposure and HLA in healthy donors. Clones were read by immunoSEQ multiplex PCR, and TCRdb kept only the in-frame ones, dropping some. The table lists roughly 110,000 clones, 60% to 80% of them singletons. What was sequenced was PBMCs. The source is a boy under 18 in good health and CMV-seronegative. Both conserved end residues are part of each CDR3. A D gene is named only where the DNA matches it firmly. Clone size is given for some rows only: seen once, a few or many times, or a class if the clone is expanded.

CDR3 DNA: TGTGCCAGCACGGACAGAGTAGAGACCCAGTACTTC
CDR3 protein: CASTDRVETQYF
J gene: TRBJ2-5
clone size: NA
V gene: TRBV2
D gene: NA

CDR3 DNA: TGTGCCAGCAGTGGCAGCGACGGTGAGCAGTTCTTC
CDR3 protein: CASSGSDGEQFF
J gene: TRBJ2-1
clone size: NA
V gene: TRBV2
D gene: NA

CDR3 DNA: TGTGCCAGCAGCCCTCCGAGACAGGGGACCGGGGAGCTGTTTTTT
CDR3 protein: CASSPPRQGTGELFF
J gene: TRBJ2-2
clone size: NA
V gene: TRBV28
D gene: TRBD1

CDR3 DNA: TGCGCCAGCAGCTTGGGACTAGCGAACGCCTACAATGAGCAGTTCTTC
CDR3 protein: CASSLGLANAYNEQFF
J gene: TRBJ2-1
clone size: NA
V gene: TRBV5-1
D gene: TRBD2

CDR3 DNA: TGTGCCAGTAGGAATTTCGCAGACGCCAGGGGACAGCCCCAGCATTTT
CDR3 protein: CASRNFADARGQPQHF
J gene: TRBJ1-5
clone size: NA
V gene: TRBV19
D gene: NA

CDR3 DNA: TGTGCCAGCACAGGAAGAGCCCGGGATACGCAGTATTTT
CDR3 protein: CASTGRARDTQYF
J gene: TRBJ2-3
clone size: NA
V gene: TRBV5-4
D gene: NA

CDR3 DNA: TGTGCCAGCAGCGTTACAGGGGGAGGACATGGCTACACCTTC
CDR3 protein: CASSVTGGGHGYTF
J gene: TRBJ1-2
clone size: once
V gene: TRBV28
D gene: TRBD1

CDR3 DNA: TGTGCCAGCAGTGATAGTGCGGGGGCCGGTGCCGGGGAGCTGTTTTTT
CDR3 protein: CASSDSAGAGAGELFF
J gene: TRBJ2-2
clone size: NA
V gene: TRBV6-4
D gene: NA

CDR3 DNA: TGTGCCACCAGCAGTGGCTGGACATCCGGGACTAGCGGGAGTTTATCCTACGAGCAGTACTTC
CDR3 protein: CATSSGWTSGTSGSLSYEQYF
J gene: TRBJ2-7
clone size: once
V gene: TRBV15
D gene: TRBD2

CDR3 DNA: TGTGCCAGCAGCGTAGGGGGGGGCCCAGATACGCAGTATTTT
CDR3 protein: CASSVGGGPDTQYF
J gene: TRBJ2-3
clone size: NA
V gene: TRBV9
D gene: NA

CDR3 DNA: TGTGCCAGCAGTTCCCTTAGCGGGGAAAAACTGTTTTTT
CDR3 protein: CASSSLSGEKLFF
J gene: TRBJ1-4
clone size: NA
V gene: TRBV28
D gene: NA

CDR3 DNA: TGTGCCAGCAGCCAACTGCTGGACAGGATCCACGAGCAGTACTTC
CDR3 protein: CASSQLLDRIHEQYF
J gene: TRBJ2-7
clone size: NA
V gene: TRBV4-2
D gene: TRBD1

CDR3 DNA: TGCGCCAGCAGCTTGGCGACAGGGGCCTCCTATGGCTACACCTTC
CDR3 protein: CASSLATGASYGYTF
J gene: TRBJ1-2
clone size: NA
V gene: TRBV5-1
D gene: TRBD1

CDR3 DNA: TGTGCCAGCAGCTCCCGGAGGTCTTCGGGCACTGAAGCTTTCTTT
CDR3 protein: CASSSRRSSGTEAFF
J gene: TRBJ1-1
clone size: NA
V gene: TRBV7-9
D gene: NA

CDR3 DNA: TGTGCCAGTAGCAAACCCGGGTTTCGCGGGACCCAGTACTTC
CDR3 protein: CASSKPGFRGTQYF
J gene: TRBJ2-5
clone size: few
V gene: TRBV19
D gene: NA

CDR3 DNA: TGTGCCAGTAGTATAGGAACAGGGACCATGAACACTGAAGCTTTCTTT
CDR3 protein: CASSIGTGTMNTEAFF
J gene: TRBJ1-1
clone size: NA
V gene: TRBV19
D gene: NA

CDR3 DNA: TGCGCCAGCAGCTTGGAAGGCTCCGGGACAGACACTGAAGCTTTCTTT
CDR3 protein: CASSLEGSGTDTEAFF
J gene: TRBJ1-1
clone size: NA
V gene: TRBV5-1
D gene: TRBD1

CDR3 DNA: TGTGCCAGCAGTTTTAACGGTAACTATGGCTACACCTTC
CDR3 protein: CASSFNGNYGYTF
J gene: TRBJ1-2
clone size: few
V gene: TRBV27
D gene: NA

CDR3 DNA: TGTGCCACCAGCAGAGATTTCCAGGGGGGTGAAAAACTGTTTTTT
CDR3 protein: CATSRDFQGGEKLFF
J gene: TRBJ1-4
clone size: NA
V gene: TRBV15
D gene: TRBD1

CDR3 DNA: TGTGCCAGCTCAAGCGGAACTGATTGGGATGAGCAGTTCTTC
CDR3 protein: CASSSGTDWDEQFF
J gene: TRBJ2-1
clone size: NA
V gene: TRBV6-5
D gene: NA

CDR3 DNA: TGCGCCAGCAGCCAAGATGCCGGGGACAGAGAAGCTTTCTTT
CDR3 protein: CASSQDAGDREAFF
J gene: TRBJ1-1
clone size: NA
V gene: TRBV4-1
D gene: TRBD1

CDR3 DNA: TGTGCCAGCAATAGACAGGGAGTTTCACCCCTCCACTTT
CDR3 protein: CASNRQGVSPLHF
J gene: TRBJ1-6
clone size: NA
V gene: TRBV2
D gene: TRBD1

CDR3 DNA: TGTGCCAGCAGCTGGGGCGAGGATACGCAGTATTTT
CDR3 protein: CASSWGEDTQYF
J gene: TRBJ2-3
clone size: NA
V gene: TRBV7-9
D gene: NA

CDR3 DNA: TGTGCCAGCAGTTGGGGCCCAAGGAACACTGAAGCTTTCTTT
CDR3 protein: CASSWGPRNTEAFF
J gene: TRBJ1-1
clone size: NA
V gene: TRBV28
D gene: NA

CDR3 DNA: TGTGCCAGCAGTCGACAGGGGGCATGGGGCTACACCTTC
CDR3 protein: CASSRQGAWGYTF
J gene: TRBJ1-2
clone size: NA
V gene: TRBV6-5
D gene: TRBD1

CDR3 DNA: TGTGCCAGCAGCCACCGGGACAACCAAGAGACCCAGTACTTC
CDR3 protein: CASSHRDNQETQYF
J gene: TRBJ2-5
clone size: NA
V gene: TRBV5-4
D gene: NA

CDR3 DNA: TGTGCCATCAGTGAGTCGGGGCAGTCAACTAATGAAAAACTGTTTTTT
CDR3 protein: CAISESGQSTNEKLFF
J gene: TRBJ1-4
clone size: few
V gene: TRBV10-3
D gene: NA

CDR3 DNA: TGCGCCAGCAGCCTGGTCACGCGGAGTGAGCAGTTCTTC
CDR3 protein: CASSLVTRSEQFF
J gene: TRBJ2-1
clone size: NA
V gene: TRBV4-3
D gene: NA

CDR3 DNA: TGCGCCAGCAGCCCGGGAGACCCTTACTATGGCTACACCTTC
CDR3 protein: CASSPGDPYYGYTF
J gene: TRBJ1-2
clone size: NA
V gene: TRBV5-1
D gene: NA

CDR3 DNA: TGTGCCAGCAGCTTACAGGGGGCTGGCACTGAAGCTTTCTTT
CDR3 protein: CASSLQGAGTEAFF
J gene: TRBJ1-1
clone size: NA
V gene: TRBV6-5
D gene: TRBD1

CDR3 DNA: TGTGCCAGCAGCTTAGTTATTAGTGGTTACGAGCAGTACTTC
CDR3 protein: CASSLVISGYEQYF
J gene: TRBJ2-7
clone size: NA
V gene: TRBV7-2
D gene: NA

CDR3 DNA: TGTGCCAGCAGCTTAGGGGCGGACAGTTTGACCATATATTTT
CDR3 protein: CASSLGADSLTIYF
J gene: TRBJ1-3
clone size: NA
V gene: TRBV5-6
D gene: NA

CDR3 DNA: TGCGCCAGCAGCGCCGGACAGGGGGGCGAGCAGTACTTC
CDR3 protein: CASSAGQGGEQYF
J gene: TRBJ2-7
clone size: once
V gene: TRBV5-1
D gene: TRBD1

CDR3 DNA: TGTGCCAGCAGCTTAGAGCCCGGAGACACTGAAGCTTTCTTT
CDR3 protein: CASSLEPGDTEAFF
J gene: TRBJ1-1
clone size: NA
V gene: TRBV7-9
D gene: NA

CDR3 DNA: TGTGCCAGCAGTCCTCCTAGCGGCTACTACAATGAGCAGTTCTTC
CDR3 protein: CASSPPSGYYNEQFF
J gene: TRBJ2-1
clone size: once
V gene: TRBV2
D gene: TRBD2

CDR3 DNA: TGCGCCAGCAGCTTGGAGACTTTCGACGAGCAGTACTTC
CDR3 protein: CASSLETFDEQYF
J gene: TRBJ2-7
clone size: NA
V gene: TRBV5-1
D gene: NA

CDR3 DNA: TGTGCCAGCAGCGTAGACCAGGGTAATCTTGGAAACACCATATATTTT
CDR3 protein: CASSVDQGNLGNTIYF
J gene: TRBJ1-3
clone size: NA
V gene: TRBV9
D gene: NA

CDR3 DNA: TGTGCCAGCAGCTTGGGGAATTCAGGCTACGAGCAGTACTTC
CDR3 protein: CASSLGNSGYEQYF
J gene: TRBJ2-7
clone size: NA
V gene: TRBV5-4
D gene: NA

CDR3 DNA: TGTGCCTGGGGGCTTTCTGGCAATCAGCCCCAGCATTTT
CDR3 protein: CAWGLSGNQPQHF
J gene: TRBJ1-5
clone size: NA
V gene: TRBV30
D gene: NA

CDR3 DNA: TGTGCTAGTGGTTTTCCCTTCTCCAGGGATGACAAAAACATTCAGTACTTC
CDR3 protein: CASGFPFSRDDKNIQYF
J gene: TRBJ2-4
clone size: NA
V gene: TRBV12-5
D gene: NA

CDR3 DNA: TGCGCCAGCAGCAATAACTACGAGCAGTACTTC
CDR3 protein: CASSNNYEQYF
J gene: TRBJ2-7
clone size: NA
V gene: TRBV4-1
D gene: NA

CDR3 DNA: TGTGCCAGCAGTTTATCGTGGGAGCTGCCCCACGAGCAGTACTTC
CDR3 protein: CASSLSWELPHEQYF
J gene: TRBJ2-7
clone size: NA
V gene: TRBV27
D gene: NA

CDR3 DNA: TGTGCCAGCAGCTACACTAGCGGCTCCTACGAGCAGTACTTC
CDR3 protein: CASSYTSGSYEQYF
J gene: TRBJ2-7
clone size: NA
V gene: TRBV7-2
D gene: TRBD2

CDR3 DNA: TGTGCCAGCAGCTTACCCGGGAGGGCCTGGCGGGAGACCCAGTACTTC
CDR3 protein: CASSLPGRAWRETQYF
J gene: TRBJ2-5
clone size: NA
V gene: TRBV7-9
D gene: TRBD2

CDR3 DNA: TGTGCCAGCACCCAGGGTTCCGGGGAGCTGTTTTTT
CDR3 protein: CASTQGSGELFF
J gene: TRBJ2-2
clone size: few
V gene: TRBV2
D gene: NA

CDR3 DNA: TGTGCCAGCAGCCAAGATTTGGGCAACACTGAAGCTTTCTTT
CDR3 protein: CASSQDLGNTEAFF
J gene: TRBJ1-1
clone size: NA
V gene: TRBV4-2
D gene: NA

CDR3 DNA: TGTGCCAGCAGTTACTTGAGCTCCTACAATGAGCAGTTCTTC
CDR3 protein: CASSYLSSYNEQFF
J gene: TRBJ2-1
clone size: once
V gene: TRBV6-6
D gene: NA

CDR3 DNA: TGTGCCCTTGTCGGGGACAGCTATGGCTACACCTTC
CDR3 protein: CALVGDSYGYTF
J gene: TRBJ1-2
clone size: NA
V gene: TRBV2
D gene: TRBD1

CDR3 DNA: TGTGCCAGCACCTCGGTTGGTCCTTACAATGAGCAGTTCTTC
CDR3 protein: CASTSVGPYNEQFF
J gene: TRBJ2-1
clone size: NA
V gene: TRBV7-9
D gene: NA

CDR3 DNA: TGCGCCAGCAGCTTGGGGGACAGGGGCAATCAGCCCCAGCATTTT
CDR3 protein: CASSLGDRGNQPQHF
J gene: TRBJ1-5
clone size: NA
V gene: TRBV5-1
D gene: TRBD1

CDR3 DNA: TGTGCCACCAGCTCCCGCAGTTGGAGACTAGCGAACACCGGGGAGCTGTTTTTT
CDR3 protein: CATSSRSWRLANTGELFF
J gene: TRBJ2-2
clone size: NA
V gene: TRBV15
D gene: NA

CDR3 DNA: TGTGCCAGCAGCCAGGGGACAGGGCCTAACTATGGCTACACCTTC
CDR3 protein: CASSQGTGPNYGYTF
J gene: TRBJ1-2
clone size: NA
V gene: TRBV5-4
D gene: TRBD1

CDR3 DNA: TGCGCCAGCAGCCAACAACAGGGTCCAACCTCCTACGAGCAGTACTTC
CDR3 protein: CASSQQQGPTSYEQYF
J gene: TRBJ2-7
clone size: NA
V gene: TRBV4-1
D gene: NA

CDR3 DNA: TGTGCCAGCAGTGTTGGACAGGGTGGAAACACCATATATTTT
CDR3 protein: CASSVGQGGNTIYF
J gene: TRBJ1-3
clone size: NA
V gene: TRBV2
D gene: TRBD1

CDR3 DNA: TGTGCCAGCAGTTTCTTGAGGGGAGGGCCAGATACGCAGTATTTT
CDR3 protein: CASSFLRGGPDTQYF
J gene: TRBJ2-3
clone size: NA
V gene: TRBV28
D gene: TRBD2

CDR3 DNA: TGTGCCAGCAGCCTGGGGGGATCCTACAATGAGCAGTTCTTC
CDR3 protein: CASSLGGSYNEQFF
J gene: TRBJ2-1
clone size: NA
V gene: TRBV7-6
D gene: NA

CDR3 DNA: TGTGCCAGCAGCCAAGCAAGGATCTTGGGGGGAGGAAAGGACTACGAGCAGTACTTC
CDR3 protein: CASSQARILGGGKDYEQYF
J gene: TRBJ2-7
clone size: NA
V gene: TRBV14
D gene: NA

CDR3 DNA: TGCGCCAGCAGCCAAGATATGCTAGCGGGGGCCCTCGAGCAGTACTTC
CDR3 protein: CASSQDMLAGALEQYF
J gene: TRBJ2-7
clone size: NA
V gene: TRBV4-3
D gene: TRBD2